Listed here are 29 T cell receptor beta chains from one sample, sequenced in a study of T cells in Graves' hyperthyroidism and ophthalmopathy. TCR beta CDR3 region amplification was performed from RNA transcripts. HTBI primers were employed in a first-round RT-PCR of the TCR CDR3. TCRdb reanalysed the multiplex PCR reads using MiXCR and keeps one entry per CDR3 protein. The sample has about 290,000 distinct CDR3 sequences; more than 10% are singletons. What was sequenced was blood. The receptors were gathered from a woman aged 25 to 39 with Graves' hyperthyroidism that later progressed to Graves' ophthalmopathy.

The chain is built from TRBV27 and TRBJ1-3, with a weak D call TRBD1 (6 bases). The CDR3 spans 14 residues. CDR1 is MNHEY and CDR2 is SMNVEV in the germline V gene (reference sequence). The V and J ends lost 6 bases and 4 bases respectively, with 13 bases between them. For the CDR3, the DNA is TGTGCCAGCAGCCCCGGGGGGCTAGGAAACACCATATATTTT. Translating it yields CASSPGGLGNTIYF.

The rearrangement uses TRBV5-6 and TRBJ1-2; TRBD1 agrees at 9 bases. J was trimmed by 6 bases and V by 0 bases; bases with no gene match: 12. CDR3 length equals 17 residues. Germline assignment: CDR1 SGHDT and CDR2 YYEEEE. The CDR3 coding sequence is TGTGCCAGCAGCTTGGGACCCGGACAGGGGAAAGGGGATGGCTACACCTTC. Residues: CASSLGPGQGKGDGYTF. Combining the CDR3 with reference TRBV5-6 and TRBJ1-2 gives the whole variable domain DAGVTQSPTHLIKTRGQQVTLRCSPKSGHDTVSWYQQALGQGPQFIFQYYEEEERQRGNFPDRFSGHQFPNYSSELNVNALLLGDSALYLCASSLGPGQGKGDGYTFGSGTRLTVV.

As DNA, the CDR3 is TGTGCCAGCAGCTTTTGGGAAACCGGGGAGCTGTTTTTT. Protein product: CASSFWETGELFF. V usage is TRBV5-8 and J usage is TRBJ2-2, with D hard to call. Germline lookup yields CDR1 SGHTS and CDR2 YDEGEE. This CDR3 contains 13 residues. Trimming left V 2 bases short and J 5 bases short, with 7 bases between.

About this clonotype: A much more abundant neighbour one base away suggests this may be a read error. The chain joins TRBV5-1 to TRBJ2-7, with TRBD2 identical over 7 bases. Trimming took 4 bases from V and 6 from J; bases not matched to a gene: 10. This CDR3 is built from 14 residues. Germline V gives CDR1 SGHRS, CDR2 YFSETQ. The CDR3 region has the DNA TGCGCCAGCAGCCCGTTCGGTGCGGGAGTCGAGCAGTACTTC. Translated: CASSPFGAGVEQYF. Full variable domain (remainder filled in from reference TRBV5-1 and TRBJ2-7): KAGVTQTPRYLIKTRGQQVTLSCSPISGHRSVSWYQQTPGQGLQFLFEYFSETQRNKGNFPGRFSGRQFSNSRSEMNVSTLELGDSALYLCASSPFGAGVEQYFGPGTRLTVT.

This clonotype was seen more than once but under ten times. V and J are TRBV5-1 and TRBJ1-6; 8 bases are shared with TRBD1. There are 16 residues in the CDR3. Germline V gene lookup returns CDR1 SGHRS and CDR2 YFSETQ. Unmatched junction bases numbered 7, after V lost 3 bases and J lost 5 bases. The CDR3 nucleotides are TGCGCCAGCAGCTGGGGACAGGTTGGCCATAATTCACCCCTCCACTTT. Its translation: CASSWGQVGHNSPLHF.

At least ten counts were recorded for this clonotype. The V gene is TRBV20-1, the J gene TRBJ2-5; D may be TRBD1 or TRBD2 (5 bases each). The CDR3 runs 13 residues. Trimming left V 3 bases short and J 3 bases short, with 11 bases between. In germline, CDR1 is DFQATT, CDR2 SNEGSKA (reference sequence). This chain's CDR3 is CSASLGTKETQYF. The CDR3 nucleotides are TGCAGTGCTAGTTTGGGGACGAAAGAGACCCAGTACTTC.

This clonotype has a count of ten or more. J is TRBJ1-1 and V is TRBV5-6; TRBD1 matches at 8 bases. The V gene's germline CDR1 is SGHDT and CDR2 YYEEEE. The CDR3 contains 16 residues. V shed 4 bases and J 1 base; nucleotides not matched to a gene: 9. In DNA, the CDR3 is TGTGCCAGCAGCCCGGGACAGGTTTTGCCGAACACTGAAGCTTTCTTT. Residues: CASSPGQVLPNTEAFF.

Ten or more counts support this clonotype. This chain links TRBV3-1 with TRBJ1-3; D perhaps matches TRBD1 (6 bases). CDR3 length equals 15 residues. Looked up from germline, CDR1 is LGHDT and CDR2 is YNNKEL (reference sequence). V was clipped by 3 bases and J by 4 bases, with 13 bases between them. CDR3 nucleotides: TGTGCCAGCAGCCACGACGGGGGGCACGGAAACACCATATATTTT. Its protein product is CASSHDGGHGNTIYF.

Turning to this clonotype: A single base separates this from a much larger clone, so it may be a read error. CDR3 in amino acids: CASDRVYGYTF. As DNA, the CDR3 is TGTGCGTCGGACAGGGTCTATGGCTACACCTTC. This chain connects TRBV30 to TRBJ1-2, with 8 bases matching TRBD1. The CDR3 loop spans 11 amino acids. CDR1 GTSNPN and CDR2 SVGIG come from the germline V gene (reference sequence).

There are many counts of this clonotype. The gene calls are TRBV6-2 or TRBV6-3 and TRBJ1-5; 7 bases agree with TRBD1. Germline CDR1 and CDR2: MNHEY and SVGEGT. The CDR3 contains 15 residues. V lost 4 bases, J lost 1 base, and 4 bases stayed unmatched. The CDR3 here is CASSWDSRSNQPQHF. In DNA, the CDR3 is TGTGCCAGCAGTTGGGACAGTCGAAGCAATCAGCCCCAGCATTTT.

In its sample, this clonotype was seen once. A read error may account for a junction end that differs from germline. The chain links TRBV10-3 to TRBJ1-3; D is ambiguous. This CDR3 has 12 amino acids. Germline V CDR1 and CDR2: ENHRY, SYGVKD. CDR3 sequence reads: CPISDRDYTIYF. The CDR3 DNA reads as TGTCCCATCAGTGACCGGGATTACACCATATATTTT.

V and J are TRBV28 and TRBJ2-1, with 9 bases fitting TRBD2. Germline V gene lookup returns CDR1 MDHEN and CDR2 SYDVKM. The CDR3 is made up of 15 amino acids. Trimming took 6 bases from V and 2 from J; bases not matched to a gene: 5. The CDR3 is CASSRPSGAYNEQFF. The CDR3 coding sequence is TGTGCCAGCAGCCGCCCTAGCGGGGCCTACAATGAGCAGTTCTTC.

This clonotype was detected ten times or more. The chain is built from TRBV5-5 and TRBJ2-2; no clear D. There are 14 residues in the CDR3. The germline V and J ends were trimmed by 3 bases and 3 bases, with 9 bases remaining between them. Germline V gives CDR1 SGHKS, CDR2 YYEKEE (reference sequence). DNA for the CDR3: TGTGCCAGCAGCTCGGGTCTCTACACCGGGGAGCTGTTTTTT. Protein: CASSSGLYTGELFF.

This clonotype was seen more than once but under ten times. This rearrangement joins TRBV4-2 to TRBJ2-1, with 10 bases aligning to TRBD2. J lost 5 bases, V lost 4 bases, and 23 bases had no gene match. This CDR3 is 21 amino acids long. The germline CDR1 and CDR2 sequences are LGHNA and YNFKEQ. The CDR3 sequence: CASSPSDGASGSSQGNNEQFF. The CDR3 DNA sequence: TGTGCCAGCAGCCCCTCCGACGGGGCTAGCGGGAGCTCCCAAGGTAACAATGAGCAGTTCTTC.

V and J are TRBV19 and TRBJ2-2; 9 bases are shared with TRBD2. Germline V gives CDR1 LNHDA, CDR2 SQIVND (reference sequence). The CDR3 is 16 amino acids. The junction had 9 bases not matched to a gene; V was cut back by 6 bases and J by 4 bases. DNA of the CDR3: TGTGCCAGTAGAGGGGGCGGGGGGGTATTCACCGGGGAGCTGTTTTTT. Translating it yields CASRGGGGVFTGELFF.

The rearrangement uses TRBV19 and TRBJ2-5; TRBD2 aligns across 12 bases. The CDR3 spans 17 residues. V shed 5 bases and J 9 bases; nucleotides not matched to a gene: 16. Germline V gene sequence: CDR1 LNHDA, CDR2 SQIVND (reference sequence). The DNA for the CDR3 is TGTGCCAGTAGTTACACCCTAGCGGGAGGGTCCTGGGTGGCCCAGTACTTC. Its protein product is CASSYTLAGGSWVAQYF.

The V and J genes are TRBV5-1 and TRBJ2-1; D may be TRBD2 (6 bases). The length of the CDR3 is 15 residues. V shed 6 bases and J shed 0 bases, with 13 bases lying between them. The germline gives CDR1 SGHRS, CDR2 YFSETQ. CDR3: CASTQTGSSYNEQFF. CDR3 DNA: TGCGCCAGCACCCAAACCGGGAGCTCCTACAATGAGCAGTTCTTC. The whole variable domain, filled in from reference TRBV5-1 and TRBJ2-1, reads KAGVTQTPRYLIKTRGQQVTLSCSPISGHRSVSWYQQTPGQGLQFLFEYFSETQRNKGNFPGRFSGRQFSNSRSEMNVSTLELGDSALYLCASTQTGSSYNEQFFGPGTRLTVL.

This clonotype was seen at least ten times. The chain employs TRBV2 and TRBJ2-7; D gene uncertain. CDR3 size: 12 residues. V gave up 0 bases and J gave up 2 bases, with 2 bases separating them. Looked up from germline, CDR1 is SNHLY and CDR2 is FYNNEI. The CDR3 sequence: CASSEAAYEQYF. The CDR3 bases are TGTGCCAGCAGTGAAGCGGCCTACGAGCAGTACTTC.

This clonotype showed up just a few times. The chain has TRBV9 and TRBJ1-1, with D uncertain. Germline V gene sequence: CDR1 SGDLS, CDR2 YYNGEE. Deletions cut 0 bases from V and 1 base from J, with 7 bases between. The CDR3 has 14 amino acids. The CDR3 sequence is CASSVEAGNTEAFF. The CDR3 nucleotides are TGTGCCAGCAGCGTAGAGGCAGGGAACACTGAAGCTTTCTTT.

This clonotype was recorded many times. The chain couples TRBV5-6 to TRBJ2-7, with a weak D call TRBD1 (5 bases). Per the germline V gene, CDR1 is SGHDT and CDR2 is YYEEEE. Trimming removed 5 bases at V and 3 bases at J, with 15 bases between. This CDR3 is built from 14 residues. Here the CDR3 reads CASSTGNLLYEQYF. The CDR3 DNA reads as TGTGCCAGCAGTACAGGAAATCTACTCTACGAGCAGTACTTC.

This clonotype appeared many times. This chain connects TRBV12-3 or TRBV12-4 to TRBJ1-3, with 8 bases that match TRBD1. V was clipped by 5 bases and J by 0 bases; unmatched bases: 9. The CDR3 is 17 residues long. The CDR3 DNA sequence: TGTGCCAGCAGTCCAGGGGACAGGACACTCTCTGGAAACACCATATATTTT. It specifies CASSPGDRTLSGNTIYF.

The chain uses TRBV5-1 and TRBJ2-1, with D possibly matching TRBD1 (5 bases). Germline assignment: CDR1 SGHRS and CDR2 YFSETQ. This CDR3 is 15 amino acids long. V gave up 4 bases and J gave up 0 bases, with 11 bases separating them. The CDR3 loop reads CASSRQRPSYNEQFF. Here the CDR3 DNA reads TGCGCCAGCAGCAGACAGAGACCCTCCTACAATGAGCAGTTCTTC.

This clonotype is termed medium-sized. The rearrangement uses TRBV3-1 and TRBJ2-3; 8 bases line up with TRBD2. V dropped 0 bases and J dropped 6; count of bases not matched to a gene: 11. The CDR3 sequence is 17 residues long. The V gene's germline CDR1 is LGHDT and CDR2 YNNKEL (reference sequence). The CDR3 here is CASSQEAPGGQRDTQYF. In nucleotides, the CDR3 is TGTGCCAGCAGCCAAGAAGCGCCGGGGGGGCAGCGGGATACGCAGTATTTT.

The sample holds many counts of this clonotype. The V gene is TRBV20-1, the J gene TRBJ1-3, with D hard to call. The CDR3 loop spans 15 amino acids. The V and J ends lost 6 bases and 0 bases respectively, with 15 bases between them. Germline V CDR1 and CDR2: DFQATT, SNEGSKA (reference sequence). The CDR3 region has the DNA TGCAGTGCCCGTCCCCGCAGCAGCTCTGGAAACACCATATATTTT. Its protein product is CSARPRSSSGNTIYF.

The sample holds many counts of this clonotype. The gene calls are TRBV20-1 and TRBJ1-3; possibly TRBD1 for D (6 bases). The CDR3 runs to 13 residues. The V and J ends lost 5 bases and 5 bases respectively, with 13 bases between them. Germline V gene data show CDR1 as DFQATT and CDR2 as SNEGSKA (reference sequence). CDR3 protein: CSAVGQSRNTIYF. The CDR3 DNA is TGCAGTGCTGTGGGACAATCCCGAAACACCATATATTTT.

This clonotype showed up just a few times. A much bigger clone sits one base away, suggesting this may be a read error. This CDR3 is CASSGGGLYEQYF. Written as DNA, the CDR3 is TGTGCCAGCAGCGGGGGGGGGCTCTACGAGCAGTACTTC. The chain combines TRBV9 with TRBJ2-7; tentatively, D is TRBD2 (7 bases). The V end lost 3 bases, the J end lost 3 bases, and 10 bases lay between the germline ends. CDR1 and CDR2 from the germline V gene are SGDLS and YYNGEE. The CDR3 is made up of 13 amino acids.

This clonotype has a handful of counts. The chain employs TRBV9 and TRBJ2-5; 7 nucleotides align to TRBD2. CDR1 and CDR2 (germline): SGDLS, YYNGEE. This CDR3 is built from 15 residues. Losses at the gene ends were 5 bases for V and 5 bases for J; bases not matched to a gene: 12. The CDR3: CASSQRGGETETQYF. In DNA form, the CDR3 reads TGTGCCAGCAGTCAACGTGGGGGGGAAACGGAGACCCAGTACTTC.

This chain connects TRBV6-6 to TRBJ1-5; weak D call: TRBD1 (5 bases). This CDR3 has 13 residues. Germline V CDR1 and CDR2: MNHNY, SVGAGI (reference sequence). V lost 2 bases and J lost 7, with 9 bases in between. DNA for the CDR3: TGTGCCAGCAGTTACCAAAGGGACCAGCCCCAGCATTTT. Protein product: CASSYQRDQPQHF.

In its sample, this clonotype was seen many times. This chain connects TRBV5-6 to TRBJ2-1; TRBD2 agrees at 9 bases. The J segment lost 5 bases and the V segment lost 0 bases, leaving 6 bases of the junction unmatched. There are 16 residues in the CDR3. Germline CDR1 reads SGHDT; CDR2 reads YYEEEE. CDR3 protein: CASSLGKGLANNEQFF. The CDR3 DNA reads as TGTGCCAGCAGCTTGGGGAAGGGACTAGCTAACAATGAGCAGTTCTTC.